Listed below are T cell receptor beta chains from one sample, sequenced in a study of early T cells in non-severe SARS-CoV-2 infection. TCRdb re-derived calls from the 5' RACE reads in MiXCR, one entry per CDR3 protein. There are just under 85,000 distinct CDR3 sequences in the sample; less than 11% occur only once, and just over 8% lies in the top ten. The sequences come from whole blood, collected at baseline. The source is an adult who was a healthcare worker with PCR-confirmed SARS-CoV-2 infection or an uninfected control (not recorded which). Both conserved end residues are part of each CDR3. D genes are given only for firm matches. Size values are once, few and many counts, or a class for expanded clones, and some rows have none.

d_call: NA
clone_size: many
v_call: TRBV28
j_call: TRBJ2-2
cdr3_aa: CASSFWGNTGELFF
cdr3_nt: TGTGCCAGCAGTTTTTGGGGGAACACCGGGGAGCTGTTTTTT

d_call: TRBD2
clone_size: few
v_call: TRBV6-2/TRBV6-3
j_call: TRBJ2-1
cdr3_aa: CASSLVQLAGREFF
cdr3_nt: TGTGCCAGCAGTTTGGTCCAGTTGGCAGGGAGGGAGTTCTTC

d_call: TRBD1
clone_size: NA
v_call: TRBV7-6
j_call: TRBJ1-1
cdr3_aa: CASSKGQGITEAFF
cdr3_nt: TGTGCCAGCAGCAAGGGACAGGGAATCACTGAAGCTTTCTTT

d_call: TRBD1
clone_size: few
v_call: TRBV4-1
j_call: TRBJ1-1
cdr3_aa: CASSQAGIRDRMNTEAFF
cdr3_nt: TGCGCCAGCAGCCAAGCTGGGATAAGGGACAGAATGAACACTGAAGCTTTCTTT

d_call: TRBD2
clone_size: NA
v_call: TRBV28
j_call: TRBJ2-2
cdr3_aa: CASRSSGSNTGELFF
cdr3_nt: TGTGCCAGCAGATCGAGCGGGAGTAACACCGGGGAGCTGTTTTTT

d_call: NA
clone_size: NA
v_call: TRBV7-9
j_call: TRBJ1-6
cdr3_aa: CASSNAPAGVHSPLHF
cdr3_nt: TGTGCCAGCAGCAACGCACCTGCAGGGGTCCATTCACCCCTCCACTTT

d_call: NA
clone_size: many
v_call: TRBV12-3/TRBV12-4
j_call: TRBJ1-2
cdr3_aa: CASTETNYGYTF
cdr3_nt: TGTGCCAGCACCGAAACTAACTATGGCTACACCTTC

d_call: NA
clone_size: few
v_call: TRBV27
j_call: TRBJ2-5
cdr3_aa: CASSFGFGVEETQYF
cdr3_nt: TGTGCCAGCAGTTTTGGATTTGGGGTGGAAGAGACCCAGTACTTC

d_call: TRBD1
clone_size: NA
v_call: TRBV18
j_call: TRBJ2-5
cdr3_aa: CASSPRQGSRQETQYF
cdr3_nt: TGTGCCAGCTCTCCTAGACAGGGGAGTCGACAAGAGACCCAGTACTTC

d_call: NA
clone_size: NA
v_call: TRBV6-5
j_call: TRBJ2-7
cdr3_aa: CASSYSVSGLSYEQYF
cdr3_nt: TGTGCCAGCAGTTACTCGGTTTCGGGACTCTCCTACGAGCAGTACTTC

d_call: NA
clone_size: few
v_call: TRBV15
j_call: TRBJ2-2
cdr3_aa: CATRAGGSTGELFF
cdr3_nt: TGTGCCACCCGAGCCGGTGGGAGCACCGGGGAGCTGTTTTTT

d_call: NA
clone_size: few
v_call: TRBV28
j_call: TRBJ1-2
cdr3_aa: CASRKVDTKYYGYTF
cdr3_nt: TGTGCCAGCAGGAAAGTAGACACCAAATACTATGGCTACACCTTC

d_call: NA
clone_size: many
v_call: TRBV11-2
j_call: TRBJ2-5
cdr3_aa: CASSPGETQYF
cdr3_nt: TGTGCCAGCAGCCCGGGGGAGACCCAGTACTTC

d_call: NA
clone_size: NA
v_call: TRBV12-3/TRBV12-4
j_call: TRBJ2-5
cdr3_aa: CASSIADQETQYF
cdr3_nt: TGTGCCAGCAGCATAGCGGATCAAGAGACCCAGTACTTC

d_call: TRBD1
clone_size: few
v_call: TRBV7-2
j_call: TRBJ2-2
cdr3_aa: CASSLFPGQGYAGELFF
cdr3_nt: TGTGCCAGCAGCCTTTTCCCGGGACAGGGATATGCCGGGGAGCTGTTTTTT

d_call: NA
clone_size: many
v_call: TRBV18
j_call: TRBJ1-2
cdr3_aa: CASSPPGSYGYTF
cdr3_nt: TGTGCCAGCTCACCACCAGGAAGCTATGGCTACACCTTC

d_call: TRBD2
clone_size: NA
v_call: TRBV20-1
j_call: TRBJ2-3
cdr3_aa: CSARSTSGRGTDTQYF
cdr3_nt: TGCAGTGCTAGATCTACTAGCGGGAGAGGCACAGATACGCAGTATTTT

d_call: TRBD1
clone_size: many
v_call: TRBV25-1
j_call: TRBJ1-4
cdr3_aa: CASSARDRGTFNEKLFF
cdr3_nt: TGTGCCAGCAGTGCCCGGGACAGGGGTACTTTTAATGAAAAACTGTTTTTT

d_call: NA
clone_size: few
v_call: TRBV6-1
j_call: TRBJ2-1
cdr3_aa: CASSEGDPAYNEQFF
cdr3_nt: TGTGCCAGCAGTGAAGGGGACCCCGCGTACAATGAGCAGTTCTTC

d_call: TRBD2
clone_size: NA
v_call: TRBV20-1
j_call: TRBJ2-3
cdr3_aa: CSASGTSGGEADTQYF
cdr3_nt: TGCAGTGCTAGCGGGACTAGCGGGGGGGAGGCAGATACGCAGTATTTT

d_call: TRBD2
clone_size: many
v_call: TRBV27
j_call: TRBJ2-7
cdr3_aa: CASSLIQRGGEQYF
cdr3_nt: TGTGCCAGCAGTTTAATCCAGCGGGGTGGCGAGCAGTACTTC

d_call: NA
clone_size: many
v_call: TRBV7-9
j_call: TRBJ2-5
cdr3_aa: CASSGQEETQYF
cdr3_nt: TGTGCCAGCTCTGGGCAAGAAGAGACCCAGTACTTC

d_call: NA
clone_size: NA
v_call: TRBV5-4
j_call: TRBJ1-6
cdr3_aa: CASSLSGTYNSPLHF
cdr3_nt: TGTGCCAGCAGCTTGTCCGGGACGTATAATTCACCCCTCCACTTT

d_call: NA
clone_size: few
v_call: TRBV30
j_call: TRBJ2-5
cdr3_aa: CAWRADFYTQETQYF
cdr3_nt: TGTGCCTGGAGGGCCGACTTCTATACGCAAGAGACCCAGTACTTC

d_call: NA
clone_size: NA
v_call: TRBV20-1
j_call: TRBJ1-4
cdr3_aa: CSAREPKREKLFF
cdr3_nt: TGCAGTGCTAGAGAACCTAAAAGGGAAAAACTGTTTTTT

d_call: NA
clone_size: NA
v_call: TRBV6-1
j_call: TRBJ1-6
cdr3_aa: CASGSDRPSSYNSPLHF
cdr3_nt: TGTGCCAGCGGCTCCGACAGGCCTAGCTCCTATAATTCACCCCTCCACTTT

d_call: NA
clone_size: NA
v_call: TRBV28
j_call: TRBJ2-1
cdr3_aa: CASGILSSYNEQFF
cdr3_nt: TGTGCCAGCGGGATTCTGAGCTCCTACAATGAGCAGTTCTTC

d_call: NA
clone_size: many
v_call: TRBV10-3
j_call: TRBJ2-7
cdr3_aa: CAISEGQTYEQYF
cdr3_nt: TGTGCCATCAGTGAGGGGCAAACCTACGAGCAGTACTTC

d_call: NA
clone_size: many
v_call: TRBV5-1
j_call: TRBJ2-3
cdr3_aa: CASTLGGGTDTQYF
cdr3_nt: TGCGCCAGCACCCTAGGGGGGGGGACAGATACGCAGTATTTT

d_call: NA
clone_size: many
v_call: TRBV9
j_call: TRBJ2-2
cdr3_aa: CASSFYTGELFF
cdr3_nt: TGTGCCAGCAGCTTTTACACCGGGGAGCTGTTTTTT

d_call: NA
clone_size: NA
v_call: TRBV3-1
j_call: TRBJ1-5
cdr3_aa: CASSQEERSQPQHF
cdr3_nt: TGTGCCAGCAGCCAAGAAGAGAGGTCTCAGCCCCAGCATTTT

d_call: TRBD2
clone_size: NA
v_call: TRBV19
j_call: TRBJ2-7
cdr3_aa: CASSIGGASGTYEQYF
cdr3_nt: TGTGCCAGTAGTATAGGAGGGGCTAGCGGGACCTACGAGCAGTACTTC

d_call: NA
clone_size: few
v_call: TRBV24-1
j_call: TRBJ2-5
cdr3_aa: CATSDFKETQYF
cdr3_nt: TGTGCCACCAGTGATTTTAAAGAGACCCAGTACTTC

d_call: TRBD1
clone_size: few
v_call: TRBV29-1
j_call: TRBJ1-1
cdr3_aa: CSAAGGPNTEAFF
cdr3_nt: TGCAGCGCAGCAGGGGGACCGAACACTGAAGCTTTCTTT

d_call: TRBD2
clone_size: many
v_call: TRBV7-9
j_call: TRBJ2-2
cdr3_aa: CASAGLAGYRGGELFF
cdr3_nt: TGTGCCAGCGCCGGGCTAGCGGGTTACCGAGGCGGGGAGCTGTTTTTT

d_call: NA
clone_size: NA
v_call: TRBV27
j_call: TRBJ2-2
cdr3_aa: CASSPTTDPGELFF
cdr3_nt: TGTGCCAGCAGTCCGACGACAGACCCCGGGGAGCTGTTTTTT

d_call: TRBD1
clone_size: few
v_call: TRBV3-1
j_call: TRBJ2-2
cdr3_aa: CASRKTGGTNTGELFF
cdr3_nt: TGTGCCAGCAGAAAGACAGGGGGCACGAACACCGGGGAGCTGTTTTTT

d_call: NA
clone_size: many
v_call: TRBV28
j_call: TRBJ2-3
cdr3_aa: CASSLEGTLLDTQYF
cdr3_nt: TGTGCCAGCAGTTTGGAAGGGACCCTGCTGGATACGCAGTATTTT

d_call: TRBD2
clone_size: NA
v_call: TRBV7-2
j_call: TRBJ2-7
cdr3_aa: CASSASGNHYEQYF
cdr3_nt: TGTGCCAGCAGCGCTAGCGGGAACCACTACGAGCAGTACTTC

d_call: TRBD2
clone_size: few
v_call: TRBV7-8
j_call: TRBJ2-7
cdr3_aa: CASSLLAGQYEQYF
cdr3_nt: TGTGCCAGCAGCTTACTAGCGGGCCAATACGAGCAGTACTTC

d_call: TRBD1
clone_size: NA
v_call: TRBV7-8
j_call: TRBJ1-5
cdr3_aa: CASSPGTGGNQPQHF
cdr3_nt: TGTGCCAGCAGCCCTGGGACAGGGGGCAATCAGCCCCAGCATTTT

d_call: TRBD1
clone_size: many
v_call: TRBV20-1
j_call: TRBJ1-1
cdr3_aa: CSAPGGGRWMNTEAFF
cdr3_nt: TGCAGTGCTCCAGGGGGCGGTCGATGGATGAACACTGAAGCTTTCTTT

d_call: NA
clone_size: few
v_call: TRBV12-3/TRBV12-4
j_call: TRBJ1-1
cdr3_aa: CASSDSGGEAFF
cdr3_nt: TGTGCCAGCAGTGACAGTGGAGGTGAAGCTTTCTTT

d_call: NA
clone_size: NA
v_call: TRBV10-3
j_call: TRBJ2-3
cdr3_aa: CAISVSSQGTDTQYF
cdr3_nt: TGTGCCATCAGTGTATCTAGTCAAGGCACAGATACGCAGTATTTT

d_call: TRBD1
clone_size: few
v_call: TRBV20-1
j_call: TRBJ2-1
cdr3_aa: CSAYNTGGQFF
cdr3_nt: TGCAGTGCTTATAATACAGGGGGGCAGTTCTTC

d_call: NA
clone_size: few
v_call: TRBV27
j_call: TRBJ1-1
cdr3_aa: CASSFAGQSTEAFF
cdr3_nt: TGTGCCAGCAGTTTCGCCGGACAGAGCACTGAAGCTTTCTTT

d_call: NA
clone_size: NA
v_call: TRBV4-1
j_call: TRBJ2-5
cdr3_aa: CASSQVRSLAALAETQYF
cdr3_nt: TGCGCCAGCAGCCAAGTGCGGTCGCTGGCGGCCCTCGCAGAGACCCAGTACTTC

d_call: NA
clone_size: many
v_call: TRBV7-6
j_call: TRBJ2-3
cdr3_aa: CASSLGTPNINTDTQYF
cdr3_nt: TGTGCCAGCAGCTTAGGGACTCCGAACATCAATACAGATACGCAGTATTTT

d_call: TRBD2
clone_size: NA
v_call: TRBV7-9
j_call: TRBJ2-2
cdr3_aa: CASSSLAGDPGELFF
cdr3_nt: TGTGCCAGCAGCTCACTAGCGGGAGATCCCGGGGAGCTGTTTTTT

d_call: NA
clone_size: many
v_call: TRBV27
j_call: TRBJ1-6
cdr3_aa: CASALTLGGRNSPLHF
cdr3_nt: TGTGCCAGCGCTCTGACCCTCGGGGGGCGAAATTCACCCCTCCACTTT

d_call: TRBD1
clone_size: NA
v_call: TRBV5-1
j_call: TRBJ2-7
cdr3_aa: CASSPSTGQGYEQYF
cdr3_nt: TGCGCCAGCAGCCCATCGACTGGACAGGGCTACGAGCAGTACTTC

d_call: TRBD1
clone_size: NA
v_call: TRBV5-1
j_call: TRBJ2-7
cdr3_aa: CASSWGQGLDEQYF
cdr3_nt: TGCGCCAGCAGCTGGGGACAGGGTCTTGACGAGCAGTACTTC

d_call: TRBD2
clone_size: many
v_call: TRBV6-5
j_call: TRBJ2-1
cdr3_aa: CASSYSIPLAGDVDEQFF
cdr3_nt: TGTGCCAGCAGTTACTCGATCCCCTTAGCGGGAGATGTGGATGAGCAGTTCTTC

d_call: NA
clone_size: few
v_call: TRBV2
j_call: TRBJ1-5
cdr3_aa: CASTPDARSNQPQHF
cdr3_nt: TGTGCCAGTACACCCGACGCCAGGAGCAATCAGCCCCAGCATTTT

d_call: NA
clone_size: few
v_call: TRBV20-1
j_call: TRBJ2-4
cdr3_aa: CSARVGRSNIQYF
cdr3_nt: TGCAGTGCTAGGGTCGGACGATCAAACATTCAGTACTTC

d_call: NA
clone_size: NA
v_call: TRBV20-1
j_call: TRBJ1-6
cdr3_aa: CSARTDTRSPLHF
cdr3_nt: TGCAGTGCTAGAACCGATACCCGATCACCCCTCCACTTT

d_call: NA
clone_size: many
v_call: TRBV5-4
j_call: TRBJ2-1
cdr3_aa: CASSLGRANEQFF
cdr3_nt: TGTGCCAGCAGCTTAGGTAGAGCAAATGAGCAGTTCTTC